One sample yielded the 9 T cell receptor beta chains listed below, sequenced in a study of blood T cell repertoires in COVID-19. TCRdb's table, derived via immunoSEQ multiplex PCR, lists solely in-frame clones and lacks some. The data hold roughly 230,000 clones, with around 90% observed a single time. The sample was peripheral blood. The receptors come from a woman aged 55-70 years with COVID-19, enrolled during active disease.

This rearrangement joins TRBV19 to TRBJ1-2; perhaps TRBD1 as D (6 bases). Germline assignment: CDR1 LNHDA and CDR2 SQIVND (reference sequence). Trimming shortened V by 5 bases and J by 3 bases, and 13 bases separated the two germline ends. The CDR3 contains 14 residues. The CDR3 nucleotides are TGTGCCAGTAGTGGCCCGGACAGCGACTATGGCTACACCTTC. Translated: CASSGPDSDYGYTF.

CDR3 protein: CASSFVAGENTEAFF. The CDR3 nucleotides are TGTGCCAGCAGCTTTGTGGCCGGGGAGAACACTGAAGCTTTCTTT. The chain employs TRBV5-4 and TRBJ1-1, with D uncertain. The germline V gene encodes CDR1 SGHNT and CDR2 YYREEE (reference sequence). This CDR3 region has 15 residues. The germline V and J ends were trimmed by 2 bases and 1 base, with 12 bases remaining between them.

The chain has TRBV27 and TRBJ1-2, with 8 bases fitting TRBD1. The CDR3 spans 11 residues. The germline V gene encodes CDR1 MNHEY and CDR2 SMNVEV (reference sequence). J gave up 8 bases and V 8 bases, and 4 bases lay outside the gene matches. CDR3 in amino acids: CASSGGDGYTF. DNA of the CDR3: TGTGCCAGCTCAGGGGGCGACGGCTACACCTTC.

V and J are TRBV13 and TRBJ1-2; TRBD1 matches 7 bases. V shed 4 bases and J 3 bases; nucleotides not matched to a gene: 8. Germline V gives CDR1 PRHDT, CDR2 FYEKMQ (reference sequence). The CDR3 loop spans 15 amino acids. The CDR3 spells CASSWPRTGDYGYTF. Here the CDR3 DNA reads TGTGCCAGCAGCTGGCCGAGGACAGGCGACTATGGCTACACCTTC.

This sequence joins TRBV18 and TRBJ1-5, with 10 bases fitting TRBD1. Germline-derived CDR1 and CDR2 are KGHSH and LQKENI. The CDR3 covers 17 residues. With 3 bases clipped from V and 4 bases from J, the junction kept 9 bases outside the gene matches. The CDR3 spells CASSPLGTGAPNQPQHF. CDR3 sequence (DNA): TGTGCCAGCTCACCCTTAGGGACAGGGGCTCCTAATCAGCCCCAGCATTTT.

J is TRBJ1-6 and V is TRBV9; D not resolved. The CDR3 is 14 residues long. V lost 0 bases, J lost 7 bases, and 8 bases lay in between. Per germline, CDR1 SGDLS and CDR2 YYNGEE. The CDR3 sequence is CASSVGGMNSPLHF. CDR3 DNA sequence: TGTGCCAGCAGCGTAGGCGGGATGAATTCACCCCTCCACTTT.

The gene calls are TRBV19 and TRBJ1-4, with unresolved D. Germline loops: CDR1 LNHDA, CDR2 SQIVND (reference sequence). The CDR3 sequence is 17 residues long. V was cut by 7 bases and J by 1 base, with 19 bases left in between. DNA for the CDR3: TGTGCCAGTACCTCACCCTCGGGGTTGGTAACTAATGAAAAACTGTTTTTT. Translated, it gives CASTSPSGLVTNEKLFF. The full variable domain, with the rest looked up from reference TRBV19 and TRBJ1-4, is DGGITQSPKYLFRKEGQNVTLSCEQNLNHDAMYWYRQDPGQGLRLIYYSQIVNDFQKGDIAEGYSVSREKKESFPLTVTSAQKNPTAFYLCASTSPSGLVTNEKLFFGSGTQLSVL.

The chain uses TRBV5-1 and TRBJ2-1, with TRBD1 matching 7 bases. CDR1 is SGHRS, CDR2 YFSETQ, per germline. The CDR3 totals 15 residues. V gave up 4 bases and J gave up 7 bases; unmatched junction bases: 11. The CDR3 protein is CASSPTGSNLNEQFF. Here the CDR3 DNA reads TGCGCCAGCAGCCCGACAGGGAGTAATTTAAATGAGCAGTTCTTC.

The V call is TRBV6-1, the J call TRBJ2-6; tentatively, D is TRBD1 (7 bases). The CDR3 has 20 residues. Trimming left V 1 base short and J 0 bases short, with 19 bases between. From germline, CDR1 is MNHNS and CDR2 SASEGT. The CDR3 protein is CASSEGGWRGLGSGANVLTF. CDR3 coding DNA: TGTGCCAGCAGTGAAGGGGGTTGGAGGGGGCTTGGCTCTGGGGCCAACGTCCTGACTTTC.